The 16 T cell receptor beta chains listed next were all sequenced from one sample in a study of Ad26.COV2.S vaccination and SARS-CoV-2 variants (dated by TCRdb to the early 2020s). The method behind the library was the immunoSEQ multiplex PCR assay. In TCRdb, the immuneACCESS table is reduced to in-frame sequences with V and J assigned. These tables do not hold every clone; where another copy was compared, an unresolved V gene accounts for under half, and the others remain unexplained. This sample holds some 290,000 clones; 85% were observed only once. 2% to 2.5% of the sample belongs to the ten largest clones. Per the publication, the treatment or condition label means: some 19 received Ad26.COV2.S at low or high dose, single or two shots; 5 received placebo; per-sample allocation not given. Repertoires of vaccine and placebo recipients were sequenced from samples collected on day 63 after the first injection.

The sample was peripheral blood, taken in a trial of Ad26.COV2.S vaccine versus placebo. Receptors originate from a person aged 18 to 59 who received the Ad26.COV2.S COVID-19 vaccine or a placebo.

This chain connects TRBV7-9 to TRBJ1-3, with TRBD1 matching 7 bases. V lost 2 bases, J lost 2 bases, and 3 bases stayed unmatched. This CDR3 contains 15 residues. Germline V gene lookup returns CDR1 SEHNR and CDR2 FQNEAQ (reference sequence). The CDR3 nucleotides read TGTGCCAGCAGCTTAAAGGGGGCGACTGGAAACACCATATATTTT. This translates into CASSLKGATGNTIYF.

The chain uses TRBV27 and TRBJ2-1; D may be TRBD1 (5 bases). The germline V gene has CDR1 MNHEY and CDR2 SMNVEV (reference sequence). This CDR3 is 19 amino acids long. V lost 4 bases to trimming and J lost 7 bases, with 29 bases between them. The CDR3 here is CASSSDDLVVVGPRNEQFF. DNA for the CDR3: TGTGCCAGCAGTTCCGACGACTTGGTTGTGGTGGGGCCGAGAAATGAGCAGTTCTTC.

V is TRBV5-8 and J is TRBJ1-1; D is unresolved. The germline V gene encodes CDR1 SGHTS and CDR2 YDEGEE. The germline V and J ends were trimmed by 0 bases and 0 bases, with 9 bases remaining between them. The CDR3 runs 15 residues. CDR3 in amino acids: CASSLGTLMNTEAFF. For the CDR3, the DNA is TGTGCCAGCAGCTTGGGGACTCTAATGAACACTGAAGCTTTCTTT.

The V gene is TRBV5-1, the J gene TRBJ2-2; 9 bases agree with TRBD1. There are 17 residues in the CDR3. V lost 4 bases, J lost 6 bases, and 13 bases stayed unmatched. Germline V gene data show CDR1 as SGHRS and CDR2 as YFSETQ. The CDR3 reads CASSIQPTGTGPGELFF. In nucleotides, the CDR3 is TGCGCCAGCAGCATCCAACCGACCGGGACAGGGCCCGGGGAGCTGTTTTTT.

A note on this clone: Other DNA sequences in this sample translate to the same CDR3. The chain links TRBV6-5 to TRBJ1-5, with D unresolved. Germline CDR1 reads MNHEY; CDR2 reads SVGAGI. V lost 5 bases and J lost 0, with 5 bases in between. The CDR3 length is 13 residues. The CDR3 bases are TGTGCCAGCAGTAGGAGTAGCAATCAGCCCCAGCATTTT. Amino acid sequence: CASSRSSNQPQHF.

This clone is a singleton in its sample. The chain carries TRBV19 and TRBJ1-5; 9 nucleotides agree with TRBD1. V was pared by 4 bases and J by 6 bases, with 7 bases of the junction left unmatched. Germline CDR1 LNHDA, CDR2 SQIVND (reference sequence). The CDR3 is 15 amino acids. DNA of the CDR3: TGTGCCAGTAGTAGAGCCGGGACAGGGCTTCAGCCCCAGCATTTT. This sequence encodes CASSRAGTGLQPQHF.

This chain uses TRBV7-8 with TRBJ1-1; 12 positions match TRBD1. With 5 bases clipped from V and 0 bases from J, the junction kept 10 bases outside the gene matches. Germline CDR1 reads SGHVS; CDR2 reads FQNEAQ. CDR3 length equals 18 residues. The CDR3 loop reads CASSRKPGTGGLNTEAFF. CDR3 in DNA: TGTGCCAGCAGCCGTAAGCCAGGGACAGGGGGCTTGAACACTGAAGCTTTCTTT.

The CDR3, as DNA: TGTGCCAGCCAAGCCCGGACAGGGGGCGGAAACACCATATATTTT. Amino acids: CASQARTGGGNTIYF. The rearrangement uses TRBV3-1 (or the pseudogene TRBV3-2) and TRBJ1-3; 11 nucleotides line up with TRBD1. Germline CDR1 LGHDT, CDR2 YNNKEL (reference sequence). CDR3 length equals 15 residues. Germline trimming cut 8 bases from V and 4 bases from J; bases unmatched to any gene: 7.

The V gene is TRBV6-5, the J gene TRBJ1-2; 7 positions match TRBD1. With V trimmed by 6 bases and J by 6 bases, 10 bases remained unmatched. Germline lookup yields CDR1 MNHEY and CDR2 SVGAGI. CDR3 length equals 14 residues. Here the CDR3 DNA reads TGTGCCAGCAGAATACCGGGACAGCACAATGGCTACACCTTC. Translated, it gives CASRIPGQHNGYTF.

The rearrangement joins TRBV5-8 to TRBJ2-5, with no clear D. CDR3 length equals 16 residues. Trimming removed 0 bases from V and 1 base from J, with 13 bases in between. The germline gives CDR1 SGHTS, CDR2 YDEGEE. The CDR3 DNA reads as TGTGCCAGCAGCTTGGTTATTGGCATCAGCCAAGAGACCCAGTACTTC. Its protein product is CASSLVIGISQETQYF. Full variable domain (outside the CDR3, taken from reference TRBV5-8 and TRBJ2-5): EAGVTQSPTHLIKTRGQQATLRCSPISGHTSVYWYQQALGLGLQFLLWYDEGEERNRGNFPPRFSGRQFPNYSSELNVNALELEDSALYLCASSLVIGISQETQYFGPGTRLLVL.

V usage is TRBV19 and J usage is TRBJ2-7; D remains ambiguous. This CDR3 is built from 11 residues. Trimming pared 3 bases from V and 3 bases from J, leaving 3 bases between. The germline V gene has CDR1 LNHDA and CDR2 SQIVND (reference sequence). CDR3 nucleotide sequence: TGTGCCAGTAGTATGGGCTACGAGCAGTACTTC. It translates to CASSMGYEQYF.

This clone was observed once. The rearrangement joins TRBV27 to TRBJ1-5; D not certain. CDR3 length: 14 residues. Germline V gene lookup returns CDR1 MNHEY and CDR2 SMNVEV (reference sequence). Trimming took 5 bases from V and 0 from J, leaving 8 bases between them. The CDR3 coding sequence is TGTGCCAGCAGTCTGGTCTATAGCAATCAGCCCCAGCATTTT. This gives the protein CASSLVYSNQPQHF.

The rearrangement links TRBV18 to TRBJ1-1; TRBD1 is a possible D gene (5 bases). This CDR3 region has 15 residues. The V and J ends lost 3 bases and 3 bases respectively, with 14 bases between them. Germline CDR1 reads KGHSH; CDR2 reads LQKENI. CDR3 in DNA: TGTGCCAGCTCACCGATGGGGGGGGTAGACACTGAAGCTTTCTTT. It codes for CASSPMGGVDTEAFF.

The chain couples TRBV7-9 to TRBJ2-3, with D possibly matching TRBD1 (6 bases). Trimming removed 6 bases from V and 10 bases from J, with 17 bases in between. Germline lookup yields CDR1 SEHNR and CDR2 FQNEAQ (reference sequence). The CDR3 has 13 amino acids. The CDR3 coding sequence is TGTGCCAGCAGTAAGGGGTGGGGGCCGGCGCAGTATTTT. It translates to CASSKGWGPAQYF.

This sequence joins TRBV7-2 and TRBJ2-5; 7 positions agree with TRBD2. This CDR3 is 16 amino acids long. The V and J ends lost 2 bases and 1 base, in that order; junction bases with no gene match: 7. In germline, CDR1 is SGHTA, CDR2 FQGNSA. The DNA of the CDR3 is TGTGCCAGCAGCTTACGGCGGCTAGCGGCCCAAGAGACCCAGTACTTC. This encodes CASSLRRLAAQETQYF.

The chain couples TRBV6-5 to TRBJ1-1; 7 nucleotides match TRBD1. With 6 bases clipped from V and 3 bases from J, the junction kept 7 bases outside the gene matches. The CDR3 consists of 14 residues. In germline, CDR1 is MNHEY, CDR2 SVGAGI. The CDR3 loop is CASRAGGLYTEAFF. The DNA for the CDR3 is TGTGCCAGCAGGGCAGGGGGTCTGTACACTGAAGCTTTCTTT.